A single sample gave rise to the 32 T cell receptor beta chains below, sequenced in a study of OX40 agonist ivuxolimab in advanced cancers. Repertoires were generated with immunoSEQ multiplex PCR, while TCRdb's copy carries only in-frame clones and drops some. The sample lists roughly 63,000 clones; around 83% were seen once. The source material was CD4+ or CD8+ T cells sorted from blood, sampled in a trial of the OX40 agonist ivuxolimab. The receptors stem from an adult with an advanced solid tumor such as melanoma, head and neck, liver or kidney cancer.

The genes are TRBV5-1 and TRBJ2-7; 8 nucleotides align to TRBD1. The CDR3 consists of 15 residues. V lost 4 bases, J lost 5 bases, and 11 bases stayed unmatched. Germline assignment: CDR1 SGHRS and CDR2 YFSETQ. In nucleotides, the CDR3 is TGCGCCAGCAGCCCGACCCGACAGGGGCTGGACGAGCAGTACTTC. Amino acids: CASSPTRQGLDEQYF.

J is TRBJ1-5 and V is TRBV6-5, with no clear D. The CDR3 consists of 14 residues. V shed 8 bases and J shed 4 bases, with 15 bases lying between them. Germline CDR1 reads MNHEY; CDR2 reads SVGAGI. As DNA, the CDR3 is TGTGCCAGCTCCTCTCCGGGAAGTAATCAGCCCCAGCATTTT. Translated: CASSSPGSNQPQHF.

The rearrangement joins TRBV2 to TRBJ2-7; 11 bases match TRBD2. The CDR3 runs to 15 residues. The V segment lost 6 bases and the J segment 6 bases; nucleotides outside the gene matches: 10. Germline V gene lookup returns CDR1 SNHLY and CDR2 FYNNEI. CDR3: CASSALTSGDGEQYF. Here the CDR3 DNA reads TGTGCCAGCAGCGCTTTGACTAGCGGGGATGGCGAGCAGTACTTC.

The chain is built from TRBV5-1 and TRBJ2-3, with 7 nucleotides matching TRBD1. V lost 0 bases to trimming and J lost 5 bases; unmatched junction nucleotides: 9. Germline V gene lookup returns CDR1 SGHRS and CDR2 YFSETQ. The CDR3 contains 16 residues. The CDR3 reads CASSLAGTVLGDTQYF. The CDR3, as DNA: TGCGCCAGCAGCTTGGCCGGGACAGTGCTCGGAGATACGCAGTATTTT.

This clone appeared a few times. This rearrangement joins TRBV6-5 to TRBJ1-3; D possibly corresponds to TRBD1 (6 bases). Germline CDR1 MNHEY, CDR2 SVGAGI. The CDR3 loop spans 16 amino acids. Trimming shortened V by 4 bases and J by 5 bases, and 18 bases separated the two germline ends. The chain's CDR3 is CASSSRSQGRRNTIYF. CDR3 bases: TGTGCCAGCAGTTCACGATCACAGGGACGGAGAAACACCATATATTTT.

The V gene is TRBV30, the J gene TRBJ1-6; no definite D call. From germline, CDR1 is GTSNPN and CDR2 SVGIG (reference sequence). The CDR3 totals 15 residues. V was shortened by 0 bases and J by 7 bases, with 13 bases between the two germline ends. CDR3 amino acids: CAWSVFGSTNSPLHF. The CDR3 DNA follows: TGTGCCTGGAGTGTATTTGGCAGCACGAATTCACCCCTCCACTTT.

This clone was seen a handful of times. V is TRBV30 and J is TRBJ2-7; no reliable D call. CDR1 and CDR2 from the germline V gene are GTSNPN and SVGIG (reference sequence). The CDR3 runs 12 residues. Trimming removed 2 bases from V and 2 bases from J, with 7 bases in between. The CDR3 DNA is TGTGCCTGGAGTATCGGAGCCTACGAGCAGTACTTC. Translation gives CAWSIGAYEQYF.

CDR3 region: CASSITGGLLDTQYF. The CDR3 DNA follows: TGTGCCAGTAGCATTACAGGGGGCTTGTTGGATACGCAGTATTTT. The chain links TRBV19 to TRBJ2-3; 9 nucleotides line up with TRBD1. The CDR3 loop spans 15 amino acids. Germline V gives CDR1 LNHDA, CDR2 SQIVND (reference sequence). The ends lost 6 bases at V and 6 bases at J; junction bases unmatched: 10.

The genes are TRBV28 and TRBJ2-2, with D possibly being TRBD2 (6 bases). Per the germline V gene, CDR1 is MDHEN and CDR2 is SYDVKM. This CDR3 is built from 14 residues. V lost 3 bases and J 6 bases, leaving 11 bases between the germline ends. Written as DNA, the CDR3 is TGTGCCAGCAGTTTGGGGGGACCGGCCGGGGAGCTGTTTTTT. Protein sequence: CASSLGGPAGELFF.

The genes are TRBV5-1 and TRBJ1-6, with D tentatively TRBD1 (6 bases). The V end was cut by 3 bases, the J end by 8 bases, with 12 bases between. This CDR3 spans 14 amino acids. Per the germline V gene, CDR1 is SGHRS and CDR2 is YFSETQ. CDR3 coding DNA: TGCGCCAGCAGCTCCTACAGGGAGGATTCACCCCTCCACTTT. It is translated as CASSSYREDSPLHF.

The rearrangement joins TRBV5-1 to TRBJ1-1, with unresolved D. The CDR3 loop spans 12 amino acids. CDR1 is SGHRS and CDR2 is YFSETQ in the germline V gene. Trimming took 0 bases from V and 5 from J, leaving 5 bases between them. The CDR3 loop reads CASSLDLTEAFF. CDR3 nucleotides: TGCGCCAGCAGCTTGGACTTAACTGAAGCTTTCTTT.

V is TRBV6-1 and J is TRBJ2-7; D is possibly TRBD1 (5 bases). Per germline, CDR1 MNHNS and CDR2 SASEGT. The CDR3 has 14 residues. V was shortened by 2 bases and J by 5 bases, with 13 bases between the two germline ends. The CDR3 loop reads CASSERQGKHEQYF. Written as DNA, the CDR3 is TGTGCCAGCAGTGAACGCCAGGGAAAACACGAGCAGTACTTC.

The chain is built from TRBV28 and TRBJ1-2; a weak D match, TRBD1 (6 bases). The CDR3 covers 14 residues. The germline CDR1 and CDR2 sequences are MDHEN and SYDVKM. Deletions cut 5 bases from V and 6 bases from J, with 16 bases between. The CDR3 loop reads CASSLRLDSHGYTF. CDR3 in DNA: TGTGCCAGCAGTCTCAGACTGGACAGCCATGGCTACACCTTC.

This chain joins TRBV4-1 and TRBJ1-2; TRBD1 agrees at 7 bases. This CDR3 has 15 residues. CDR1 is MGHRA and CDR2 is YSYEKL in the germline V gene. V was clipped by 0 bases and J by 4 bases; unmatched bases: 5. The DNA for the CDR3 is TGCGCCAGCAGCCAAGAGACAGGGAAGGCCTATGGCTACACCTTC. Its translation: CASSQETGKAYGYTF.

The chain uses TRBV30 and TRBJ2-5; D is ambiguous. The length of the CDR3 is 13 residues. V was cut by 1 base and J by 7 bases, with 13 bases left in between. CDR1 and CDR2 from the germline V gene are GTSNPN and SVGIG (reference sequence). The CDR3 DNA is TGTGCCTGGAGTGCCCGGCCCGAAGGGACCCAGTACTTC. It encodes CAWSARPEGTQYF.

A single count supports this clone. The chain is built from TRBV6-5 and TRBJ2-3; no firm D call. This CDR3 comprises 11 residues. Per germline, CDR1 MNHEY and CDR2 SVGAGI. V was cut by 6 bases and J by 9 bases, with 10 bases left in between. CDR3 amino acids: CASSSPRTQYF. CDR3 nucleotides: TGTGCCAGCAGCTCCCCCCGGACGCAGTATTTT.

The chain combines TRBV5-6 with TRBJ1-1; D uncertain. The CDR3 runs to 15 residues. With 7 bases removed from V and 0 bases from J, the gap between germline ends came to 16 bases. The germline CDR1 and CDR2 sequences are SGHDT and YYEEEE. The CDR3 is CASGLYGLLNTEAFF. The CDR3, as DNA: TGTGCCAGCGGGCTCTATGGACTGTTGAACACTGAAGCTTTCTTT.

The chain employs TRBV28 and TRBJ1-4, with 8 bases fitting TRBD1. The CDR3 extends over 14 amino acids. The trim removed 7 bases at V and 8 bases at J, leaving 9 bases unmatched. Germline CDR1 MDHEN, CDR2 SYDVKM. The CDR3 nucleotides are TGTGCCAGCACTTCAGGGGGCGCAGGGGAAAAACTGTTTTTT. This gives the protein CASTSGGAGEKLFF.

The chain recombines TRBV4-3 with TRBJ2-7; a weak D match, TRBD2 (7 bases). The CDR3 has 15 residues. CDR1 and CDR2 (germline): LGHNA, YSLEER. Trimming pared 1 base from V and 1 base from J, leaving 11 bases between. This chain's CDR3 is CASSQARGASYEQYF. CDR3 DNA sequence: TGCGCCAGCAGCCAAGCACGGGGGGCGTCCTACGAGCAGTACTTC.

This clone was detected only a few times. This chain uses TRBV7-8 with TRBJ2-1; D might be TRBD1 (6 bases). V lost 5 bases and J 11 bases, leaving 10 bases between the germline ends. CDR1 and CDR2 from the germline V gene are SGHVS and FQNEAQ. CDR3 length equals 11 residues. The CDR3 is CASSTDRKQFF. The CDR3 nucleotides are TGTGCCAGCAGCACTGACAGGAAGCAGTTCTTC.

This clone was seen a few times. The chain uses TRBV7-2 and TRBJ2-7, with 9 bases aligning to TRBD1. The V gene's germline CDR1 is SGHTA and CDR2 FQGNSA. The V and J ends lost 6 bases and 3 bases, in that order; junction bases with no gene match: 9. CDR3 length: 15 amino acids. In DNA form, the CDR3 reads TGTGCCAGCAGTCGAGAGCCGGGACAGGGCTACGAGCAGTACTTC. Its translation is CASSREPGQGYEQYF. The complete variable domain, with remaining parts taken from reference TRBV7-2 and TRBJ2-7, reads GAGVSQSPSNKVTEKGKDVELRCDPISGHTALYWYRQSLGQGLEFLIYFQGNSAPDKSGLPSDRFSAERTGGSVSTLTIQRTQQEDSAVYLCASSREPGQGYEQYFGPGTRLTVT.

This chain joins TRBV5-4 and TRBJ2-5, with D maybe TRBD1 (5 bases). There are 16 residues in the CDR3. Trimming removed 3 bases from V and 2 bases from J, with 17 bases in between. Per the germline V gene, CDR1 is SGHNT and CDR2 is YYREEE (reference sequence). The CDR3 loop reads CASSSRLGHDQETQYF. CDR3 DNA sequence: TGTGCCAGCAGCTCAAGACTCGGACACGATCAAGAGACCCAGTACTTC.

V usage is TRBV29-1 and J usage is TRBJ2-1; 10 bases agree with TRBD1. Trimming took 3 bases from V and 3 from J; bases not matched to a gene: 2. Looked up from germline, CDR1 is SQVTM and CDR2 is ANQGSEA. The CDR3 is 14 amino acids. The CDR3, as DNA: TGCAGCGTTGATGGGACAGGGGTCTACAATGAGCAGTTCTTC. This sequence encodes CSVDGTGVYNEQFF.

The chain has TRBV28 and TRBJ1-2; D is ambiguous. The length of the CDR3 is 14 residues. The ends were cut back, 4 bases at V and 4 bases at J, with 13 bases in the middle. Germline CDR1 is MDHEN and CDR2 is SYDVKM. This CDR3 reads CASSSTDTSYGYTF. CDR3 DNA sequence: TGTGCCAGCAGTTCTACCGACACGAGCTATGGCTACACCTTC.

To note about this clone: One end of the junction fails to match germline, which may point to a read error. This chain's CDR3 is CASSSLGGGGETQYF. The DNA of the CDR3 is TGTGCTAGCAGCTCCCTGGGAGGGGGTGGAGAGACCCAGTACTTC. The chain has TRBV7-7 and TRBJ2-5; perhaps TRBD2 as D (7 bases). The CDR3 is 15 residues long. Germline V gene data show CDR1 as SSHAT and CDR2 as FNYEAQ (reference sequence).

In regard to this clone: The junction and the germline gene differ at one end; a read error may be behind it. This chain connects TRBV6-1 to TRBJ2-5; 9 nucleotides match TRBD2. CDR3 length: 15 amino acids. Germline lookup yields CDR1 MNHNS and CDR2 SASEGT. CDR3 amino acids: CASSEGLAGQGTQYF. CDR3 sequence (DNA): TGTGCCAGCAGTGAAGGGCTAGCGGGGCAAGGGACCCAGTACTTC.

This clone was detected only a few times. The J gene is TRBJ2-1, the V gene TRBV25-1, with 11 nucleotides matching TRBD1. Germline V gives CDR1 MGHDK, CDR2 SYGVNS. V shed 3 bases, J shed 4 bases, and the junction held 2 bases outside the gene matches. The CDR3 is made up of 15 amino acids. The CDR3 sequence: CASSEGQGVYNEQFF. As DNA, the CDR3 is TGTGCCAGCAGTGAGGGACAGGGGGTGTACAATGAGCAGTTCTTC.

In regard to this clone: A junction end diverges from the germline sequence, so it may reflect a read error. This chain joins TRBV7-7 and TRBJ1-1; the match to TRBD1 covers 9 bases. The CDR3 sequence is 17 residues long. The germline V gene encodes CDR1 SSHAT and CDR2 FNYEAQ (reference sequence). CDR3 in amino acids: CASSCNITGGTNTEAFF. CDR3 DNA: TGTGCTAGCAGCTGTAACATTACAGGGGGCACGAACACTGAAGCTTTCTTT.

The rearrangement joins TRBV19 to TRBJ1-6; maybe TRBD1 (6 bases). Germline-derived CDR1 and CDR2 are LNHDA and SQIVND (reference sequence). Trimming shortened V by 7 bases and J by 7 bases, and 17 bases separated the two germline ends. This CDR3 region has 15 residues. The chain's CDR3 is CASKPTTGLNSPLHF. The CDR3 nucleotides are TGTGCCAGTAAACCCACGACAGGCTTAAATTCACCCCTCCACTTT.

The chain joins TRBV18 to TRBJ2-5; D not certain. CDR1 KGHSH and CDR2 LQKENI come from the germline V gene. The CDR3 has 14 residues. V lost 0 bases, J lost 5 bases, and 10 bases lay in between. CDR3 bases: TGTGCCAGCTCACCACCCCCCCTCGGGGAGACCCAGTACTTC. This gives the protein CASSPPPLGETQYF.

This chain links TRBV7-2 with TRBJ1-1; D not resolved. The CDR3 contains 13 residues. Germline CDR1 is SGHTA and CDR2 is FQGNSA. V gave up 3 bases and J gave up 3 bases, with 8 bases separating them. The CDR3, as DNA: TGTGCCAGCAGCTTCAAGGGATACACTGAAGCTTTCTTT. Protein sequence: CASSFKGYTEAFF.

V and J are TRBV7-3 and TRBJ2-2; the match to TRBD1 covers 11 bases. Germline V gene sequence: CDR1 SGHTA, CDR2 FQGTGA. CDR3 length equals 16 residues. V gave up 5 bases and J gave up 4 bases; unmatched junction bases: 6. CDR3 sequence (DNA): TGTGCCAGCAGCCCAACCGGGACAGGGGGCACCGGGGAGCTGTTTTTT. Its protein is CASSPTGTGGTGELFF.